One and the same sample provided the 31 T cell receptor beta chains below, sequenced in a study of beta chain features in type 1 diabetes. Study conclusions and caveats: A moderate, significant TCRB CDR3 shortening appeared in type 1 diabetes across four CD4+ subsets.

TCRB transcripts that were expressed got sequenced, as all of the isolated RNA had been reverse transcribed. Clones were sequenced by immunoSEQ multiplex PCR, and TCRdb holds only the in-frame ones, with some missing. The sample holds fewer than 400,000 clones; approximately 10% are singletons and the top ten take roughly 1%. No antigen has been assigned to these receptors. Sequenced material: central memory CD4+ T cells from blood. These receptors all stem from a man aged 25-45 years with type 1 diabetes.

The chain couples TRBV7-2 to TRBJ2-5; D not certain. CDR3 length: 14 residues. V lost 2 bases and J 3 bases, leaving 10 bases between the germline ends. Germline V gene lookup returns CDR1 SGHTA and CDR2 FQGNSA. The CDR3 sequence is CASSLPFGKETQYF. CDR3 bases: TGTGCCAGCAGCTTACCGTTTGGGAAAGAGACCCAGTACTTC.

This clone was seen a handful of times. The gene calls are TRBV9 and TRBJ2-2; either TRBD1 or TRBD2 may fit D (7 bases each). V lost 3 bases and J lost 8, with 20 bases in between. Germline lookup yields CDR1 SGDLS and CDR2 YYNGEE. The CDR3 totals 16 residues. The CDR3: CASSGRGTADRGELFF. The CDR3 DNA follows: TGTGCCAGCAGCGGGCGGGGGACAGCCGATAGAGGGGAGCTGTTTTTT.

The gene calls are TRBV7-2 and TRBJ1-1; a weak D match, TRBD1 (6 bases). Germline V gives CDR1 SGHTA, CDR2 FQGNSA. The CDR3 length is 14 residues. V was pared by 1 base and J by 10 bases, with 16 bases between. CDR3 in DNA: TGTGCCAGCAGCTTAGATAAGGAAAGAGGGGGAGCTTTCTTT. As protein: CASSLDKERGGAFF.

This clone was seen a handful of times. The V gene is TRBV7-2, the J gene TRBJ1-6; D remains ambiguous. CDR3 length: 14 residues. The ends were cut back, 1 base at V and 12 bases at J, with 13 bases in the middle. Germline values: CDR1 SGHTA, CDR2 FQGNSA. The CDR3 sequence is CASSLEVQSQPLHF. The CDR3 DNA reads TGTGCCAGCAGCTTAGAGGTGCAGAGCCAACCCCTCCACTTT.

This clone was counted a few times. The chain is built from TRBV11-2 and TRBJ1-1; D may be TRBD1 (6 bases). The CDR3 consists of 14 residues. Germline CDR1 and CDR2: SGHAT and FQNNGV. V lost 3 bases to trimming and J lost 6 bases, with 14 bases between them. As DNA, the CDR3 is TGTGCCAGCAGCTTTCTCAGGGGCCCGCCTGAAGCTTTCTTT. It codes for CASSFLRGPPEAFF.

The V and J genes are TRBV30 and TRBJ2-7; 11 bases line up with TRBD1. The germline V gene encodes CDR1 GTSNPN and CDR2 SVGIG (reference sequence). CDR3 length: 13 residues. V was pared by 0 bases and J by 13 bases, with 8 bases of the junction left unmatched. DNA for the CDR3: TGTGCCTGGAGTGTAAGCGGACAGGGGGCTTTTTACTTC. It codes for CAWSVSGQGAFYF.

This clone was seen a handful of times. This rearrangement joins TRBV7-9 to TRBJ2-3; D is uncertain. The CDR3 is made up of 14 amino acids. Germline CDR1 and CDR2: SEHNR and FQNEAQ (reference sequence). With 2 bases removed from V and 1 base from J, the gap between germline ends came to 7 bases. As DNA, the CDR3 is TGTGCCAGCAGCTTAAATTTCGGCACAGATACGCAGTATTTT. It specifies CASSLNFGTDTQYF.

At least ten counts were recorded for this clone. The rearrangement links TRBV6-6 to TRBJ2-4, with TRBD2 matching over 7 bases. The V gene's germline CDR1 is MNHNY and CDR2 SVGAGI (reference sequence). The junction had 3 bases not matched to a gene; V was cut back by 8 bases and J by 5 bases. The CDR3 consists of 12 residues. CDR3: CASCREENIQYF. The DNA of the CDR3 is TGTGCCAGCTGCCGGGAGGAAAACATTCAGTACTTC.

This clone appeared a few times. V and J are TRBV5-4 and TRBJ2-5; D possibly uses TRBD1 or TRBD2 (5 bases each). V was shortened by 3 bases and J by 3 bases, with 9 bases between the two germline ends. Germline V gene sequence: CDR1 SGHNT, CDR2 YYREEE (reference sequence). The CDR3 totals 13 residues. The CDR3 protein is CASSSGPKETQYF. The CDR3 bases are TGTGCCAGCAGCTCGGGACCCAAAGAGACCCAGTACTTC.

The chain links TRBV11-2 to TRBJ2-4; tentatively, D is TRBD1 (6 bases). CDR3 length: 16 residues. In germline, CDR1 is SGHAT, CDR2 FQNNGV. V was pared by 3 bases and J by 4 bases, with 16 bases between. The CDR3 coding sequence is TGTGCCAGCAGCTTTCAGGGGCAGTTTAGTAAAAACATTCAGTACTTC. Translation gives CASSFQGQFSKNIQYF.

The table lists this clone with a few counts. This chain links TRBV19 with TRBJ1-5, with D maybe TRBD1 (5 bases). V gave up 2 bases and J gave up 5 bases, with 10 bases separating them. CDR1 is LNHDA, CDR2 SQIVND, per germline (reference sequence). The CDR3 spans 14 residues. The CDR3 nucleotides are TGTGCCAGTAGTATACAGGGAATGGATCAGCCCCAGCATTTT. It encodes CASSIQGMDQPQHF.

This clone was seen more than once but under ten times. V usage is TRBV27 and J usage is TRBJ1-1; 7 bases align to TRBD1. The CDR3 has 13 amino acids. Germline CDR1 is MNHEY and CDR2 is SMNVEV (reference sequence). V was pared by 1 base and J by 4 bases, with 0 bases of the junction left unmatched. The CDR3 DNA is TGTGCCAGCAGTTTATACAGGGGCACTGAAGCTTTCTTT. It specifies CASSLYRGTEAFF.

As for this clone: A read error may account for a junction end that differs from germline. This chain links TRBV7-7 with TRBJ2-5, with 9 positions matching TRBD1. This CDR3 region has 15 residues. Germline CDR1 SSHAT, CDR2 FNYEAQ (reference sequence). CDR3 nucleotide sequence: TGTGCTAGCAGCTTGCGGACAGGGGCTCTCGGGGCCCAGTACTTC. It translates to CASSLRTGALGAQYF. The variable domain in full, with the rest retrieved from reference TRBV7-7 and TRBJ2-5, is GAGVSQSPRYKVTKRGQDVTLRCDPISSHATLYWYQQALGQGPEFLTYFNYEAQPDKSGLPSDRFSAERPEGSISTLTIQRTEQRDSAMYRCASSLRTGALGAQYFGPGTRLLVL.

The V and J genes are TRBV9 and TRBJ2-1; a possible D gene is TRBD1 (6 bases). CDR1 is SGDLS, CDR2 YYNGEE, per germline. The V end lost 0 bases, the J end lost 7 bases, and 14 bases lay between the germline ends. This CDR3 spans 15 amino acids. The CDR3 nucleotides are TGTGCCAGCAGCGTAGAAGGGGGAACTTGGAATGAGCAGTTCTTC. The encoded protein is CASSVEGGTWNEQFF.

This clone has a count of ten or more. J is TRBJ2-1 and V is TRBV20-1; TRBD2 might be the D (5 bases). Germline-derived CDR1 and CDR2 are DFQATT and SNEGSKA (reference sequence). The CDR3 consists of 11 residues. The germline V and J ends were trimmed by 6 bases and 7 bases, with 10 bases remaining between them. This CDR3 reads CSAWGANEQFF. The CDR3 nucleotides are TGCAGTGCGTGGGGAGCGAATGAGCAGTTCTTC.

Concerning this clone itself: Mismatch with germline at one junction end may stem from a read error. The CDR3 nucleotides are TGCAGCGTTGACACCCTAAGAGGGACTAGCGGGGGGGCTTTGTGTTTT. Translated: CSVDTLRGTSGGALCF. The gene calls are TRBV29-1 and TRBJ2-3, with 16 bases fitting TRBD2. Germline lookup yields CDR1 SQVTM and CDR2 ANQGSEA. The CDR3 runs 16 residues.

This clone was observed a handful of times. The chain uses TRBV7-8 and TRBJ2-1, with 10 nucleotides matching TRBD2. This CDR3 region has 16 residues. From germline, CDR1 is SGHVS and CDR2 FQNEAQ. V shed 1 base, J shed 6 bases, and the junction held 6 bases outside the gene matches. The DNA for the CDR3 is TGTGCCAGCAGCTTAGGGGCTAGCGGGGGTCTCAATGAGCAGTTCTTC. Encoded protein: CASSLGASGGLNEQFF. Supplemented by reference TRBV7-8 and TRBJ2-1, the full variable domain reads GAGVSQSPRYKVAKRGQDVALRCDPISGHVSLFWYQQALGQGPEFLTYFQNEAQLDKSGLPSDRFFAERPEGSVSTLKIQRTQQEDSAVYLCASSLGASGGLNEQFFGPGTRLTVL.

This clone turned up a few times. This chain connects TRBV28 to TRBJ1-5; 11 bases map to TRBD1. Germline-derived CDR1 and CDR2 are MDHEN and SYDVKM. The CDR3 covers 16 residues. The V and J ends lost 6 bases and 0 bases, in that order; junction bases with no gene match: 4. CDR3 loop: CASRRTGGYSNQPQHF. DNA of the CDR3: TGTGCCAGCAGGAGGACAGGGGGCTATAGCAATCAGCCCCAGCATTTT.

This clone was observed a handful of times. V usage is TRBV9 and J usage is TRBJ2-3; D unresolved. The CDR3 has 14 residues. Per the germline V gene, CDR1 is SGDLS and CDR2 is YYNGEE. Trimming removed 0 bases at V and 4 bases at J, with 9 bases between. The DNA for the CDR3 is TGTGCCAGCAGCGTAGTTGGTACCGCAGATACGCAGTATTTT. This gives the protein CASSVVGTADTQYF.

This clone was found a few times. The chain couples TRBV29-1 to TRBJ1-3; 8 bases match TRBD1. The CDR3 totals 14 residues. V dropped 7 bases and J dropped 4; count of bases not matched to a gene: 9. From germline, CDR1 is SQVTM and CDR2 ANQGSEA. DNA for the CDR3: TGCAGCGCCTCCGACAGGGGTTACGGAAACACCATATATTTT. This translates into CSASDRGYGNTIYF.

This clone was counted between two and nine times. DNA for the CDR3: TGCAGTGCCGGGACAGTTGAAGCTTTCTTT. Protein product: CSAGTVEAFF. This chain links TRBV20-1 with TRBJ1-1, with 7 bases matching TRBD1. The CDR3 is made up of 10 amino acids. The junction had 2 bases not matched to a gene; V was cut back by 6 bases and J by 7 bases. Looked up from germline, CDR1 is DFQATT and CDR2 is SNEGSKA (reference sequence).

The chain uses TRBV11-2 and TRBJ1-6; 10 nucleotides agree with TRBD1. CDR3 length: 14 amino acids. Germline lookup yields CDR1 SGHAT and CDR2 FQNNGV. The ends lost 6 bases at V and 10 bases at J; junction bases unmatched: 6. The CDR3 nucleotides read TGTGCCAGCAGAGGGACAGGGGCCGGGTCACCCCTCCACTTT. Its protein is CASRGTGAGSPLHF. The full variable domain, rest sourced from reference TRBV11-2 and TRBJ1-6, is EAGVAQSPRYKIIEKRQSVAFWCNPISGHATLYWYQQILGQGPKLLIQFQNNGVVDDSQLPKDRFSAERLKGVDSTLKIQPAKLEDSAVYLCASRGTGAGSPLHFGNGTRLTVT.

This clone occurred a few times. The chain recombines TRBV2 with TRBJ2-1; D possibly corresponds to TRBD1 (5 bases). The CDR3 is 14 amino acids. V was shortened by 4 bases and J by 3 bases, with 10 bases between the two germline ends. The germline V gene encodes CDR1 SNHLY and CDR2 FYNNEI. The CDR3: CASSVPTGYNEQFF. The DNA for the CDR3 is TGTGCCAGCAGTGTCCCCACAGGCTACAATGAGCAGTTCTTC.

This clone was detected ten times or more. V usage is TRBV10-3 and J usage is TRBJ2-1; D uncertain. The CDR3 sequence is 12 residues long. Germline CDR1 reads ENHRY; CDR2 reads SYGVKD. The V and J ends lost 1 base and 10 bases respectively, with 8 bases between them. Written as DNA, the CDR3 is TGTGCCATCAGTGAGTTCGAAGCGGAGCAGTTCTTC. This sequence encodes CAISEFEAEQFF.

In this sample, this clone turned up a few times. This chain connects TRBV2 to TRBJ2-2; D is undetermined. In germline, CDR1 is SNHLY, CDR2 FYNNEI. The length of the CDR3 is 13 residues. V was pared by 2 bases and J by 7 bases, with 8 bases between. CDR3 residues: CASSEQIDGELFF. DNA of the CDR3: TGTGCCAGCAGTGAACAGATAGACGGGGAGCTGTTTTTT.

This clone showed up just a few times. This chain connects TRBV4-1 to TRBJ2-6; D uncertain. The CDR3 is 16 residues long. CDR1 MGHRA and CDR2 YSYEKL come from the germline V gene. V was clipped by 0 bases and J by 2 bases, with 8 bases between them. Written as DNA, the CDR3 is TGCGCCAGCAGCCAAGATTTAAGTGCTGGGGCCAACGTCCTGACTTTC. This translates into CASSQDLSAGANVLTF.

The chain has TRBV6-5 and TRBJ2-7; D is tentatively TRBD1 or TRBD2 (6 bases each). The V gene's germline CDR1 is MNHEY and CDR2 SVGAGI. The ends were cut back, 7 bases at V and 3 bases at J, with 10 bases in the middle. CDR3 size: 12 residues. The CDR3 protein is CASTGASYEQYF. DNA for the CDR3: TGTGCCAGCACGGGGGCGAGCTACGAGCAGTACTTC.

This clone was detected a few times. The V and J genes are TRBV29-1 and TRBJ1-1, with D maybe TRBD1 (6 bases). Trimming shortened V by 7 bases and J by 2 bases, and 20 bases separated the two germline ends. The CDR3 is 15 residues long. Germline values: CDR1 SQVTM, CDR2 ANQGSEA. Written as DNA, the CDR3 is TGCAGCGCCGTGGGGACGACAGGATCAAACACTGAAGCTTTCTTT. Translation: CSAVGTTGSNTEAFF.

The rearrangement links TRBV5-1 to TRBJ2-1; 7 bases line up with TRBD2. Germline V gene data show CDR1 as SGHRS and CDR2 as YFSETQ. There are 15 residues in the CDR3. The junction had 9 bases not matched to a gene; V was cut back by 2 bases and J by 7 bases. CDR3 protein: CASSFGGGQRNEQFF. The DNA of the CDR3 is TGCGCCAGCAGCTTTGGCGGGGGTCAAAGGAATGAGCAGTTCTTC.

This clone was seen a handful of times. The genes are TRBV5-6 and TRBJ2-3; 10 bases are a match to TRBD1. CDR3 size: 16 residues. Losses at the gene ends were 2 bases for V and 4 bases for J; bases not matched to a gene: 7. Germline lookup yields CDR1 SGHDT and CDR2 YYEEEE. In DNA form, the CDR3 reads TGTGCCAGCAGCTTTCGCGGTGGGACAGGGGCAGATACGCAGTATTTT. It is translated as CASSFRGGTGADTQYF.

This clone was detected a few times. This rearrangement joins TRBV5-1 to TRBJ2-5; no definite D call. Germline CDR1 and CDR2: SGHRS and YFSETQ. V dropped 1 base and J dropped 4 bases, with 8 bases sitting between them. The CDR3 totals 13 residues. CDR3 in amino acids: CASSLRSGETQYF. Written as DNA, the CDR3 is TGCGCCAGCAGCTTGAGATCAGGAGAGACCCAGTACTTC.